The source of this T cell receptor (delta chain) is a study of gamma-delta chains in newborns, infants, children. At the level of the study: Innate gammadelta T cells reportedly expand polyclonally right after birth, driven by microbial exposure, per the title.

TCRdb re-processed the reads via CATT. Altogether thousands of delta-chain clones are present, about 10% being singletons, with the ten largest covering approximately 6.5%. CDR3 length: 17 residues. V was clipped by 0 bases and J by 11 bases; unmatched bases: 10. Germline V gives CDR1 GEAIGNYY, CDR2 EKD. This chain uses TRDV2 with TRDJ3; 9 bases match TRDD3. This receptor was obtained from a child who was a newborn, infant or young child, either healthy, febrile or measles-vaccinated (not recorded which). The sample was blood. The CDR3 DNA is TGTGCCTGTGACACCGTAGGCTGGGGATACGGGGCCCGACAGATGTTTTTC. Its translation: CACDTVGWGYGARQMFF.